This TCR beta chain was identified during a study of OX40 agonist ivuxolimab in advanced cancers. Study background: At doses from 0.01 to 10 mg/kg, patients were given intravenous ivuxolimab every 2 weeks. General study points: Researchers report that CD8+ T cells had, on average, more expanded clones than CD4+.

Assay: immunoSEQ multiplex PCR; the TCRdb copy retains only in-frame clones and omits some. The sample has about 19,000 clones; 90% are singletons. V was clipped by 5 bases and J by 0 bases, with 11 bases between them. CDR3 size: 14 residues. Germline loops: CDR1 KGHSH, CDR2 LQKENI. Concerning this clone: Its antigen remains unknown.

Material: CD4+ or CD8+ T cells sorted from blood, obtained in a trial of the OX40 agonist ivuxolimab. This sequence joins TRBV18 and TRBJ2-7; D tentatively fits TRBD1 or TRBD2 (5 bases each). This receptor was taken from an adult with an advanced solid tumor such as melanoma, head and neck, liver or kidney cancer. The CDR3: CASSGTFRSYEQYF. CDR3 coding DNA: TGTGCCAGCTCAGGGACCTTCCGCTCCTACGAGCAGTACTTC.